This TCR beta chain was identified during a study of tumor-infiltrating lymphocytes in localized non-small cell lung cancer. Study-wide points: Recurrence-free survival showed no association with tumor T-cell fraction.

Germline assignment: CDR1 MNHNS and CDR2 SASEGT. Trimming cost V 1 base and J 0 bases, with 11 bases left between them. The CDR3 length is 16 residues. Concerning this clone: Its specificity is unknown.

Clones were read by immunoSEQ multiplex PCR, and TCRdb kept only the in-frame ones, dropping some. The sample contains around 15,000 clones, roughly 70% of which appear only once. The sequence derives from a human donor with non-small cell lung cancer. J is TRBJ2-3 and V is TRBV6-1, with TRBD2 as a possible D gene (5 bases). The sample taken for sequencing was lung tumor tissue. CDR3: CASSEVEAASTDTQYF. CDR3 DNA: TGTGCCAGCAGTGAAGTGGAAGCGGCGAGCACAGATACGCAGTATTTT.